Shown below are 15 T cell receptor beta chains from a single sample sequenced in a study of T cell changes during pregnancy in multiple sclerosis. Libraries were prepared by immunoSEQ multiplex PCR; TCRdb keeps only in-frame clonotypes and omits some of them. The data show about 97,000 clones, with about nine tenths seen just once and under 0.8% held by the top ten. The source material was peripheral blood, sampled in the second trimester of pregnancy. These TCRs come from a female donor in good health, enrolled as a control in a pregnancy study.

CDR3: CASSTGYGYTF. Written as DNA, the CDR3 is TGTGCCAGCAGCACCGGCTATGGCTACACCTTC. The rearrangement uses TRBV11-2 and TRBJ1-2; no clear D. Germline V gene sequence: CDR1 SGHAT, CDR2 FQNNGV. The CDR3 length is 11 residues. V was pared by 5 bases and J by 4 bases, with 5 bases between.

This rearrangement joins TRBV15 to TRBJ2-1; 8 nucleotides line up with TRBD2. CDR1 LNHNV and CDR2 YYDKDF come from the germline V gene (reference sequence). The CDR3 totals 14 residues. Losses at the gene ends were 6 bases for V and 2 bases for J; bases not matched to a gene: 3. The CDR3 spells CATRAAGAYNEQFF. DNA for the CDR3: TGTGCCACCAGGGCAGCGGGGGCCTACAATGAGCAGTTCTTC.

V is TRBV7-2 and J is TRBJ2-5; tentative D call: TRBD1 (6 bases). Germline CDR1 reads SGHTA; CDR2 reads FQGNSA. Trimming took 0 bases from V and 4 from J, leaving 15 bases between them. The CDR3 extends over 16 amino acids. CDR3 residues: CASSLAGRGASETQYF. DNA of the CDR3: TGTGCCAGCAGCTTAGCCGGCAGGGGAGCCTCAGAGACCCAGTACTTC.

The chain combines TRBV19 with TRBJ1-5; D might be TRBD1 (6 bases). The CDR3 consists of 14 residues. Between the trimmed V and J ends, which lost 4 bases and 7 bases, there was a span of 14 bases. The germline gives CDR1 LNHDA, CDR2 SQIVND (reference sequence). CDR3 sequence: CASSTRQVNQPQHF. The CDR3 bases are TGTGCCAGTAGTACCCGACAGGTCAACCAGCCCCAGCATTTT.

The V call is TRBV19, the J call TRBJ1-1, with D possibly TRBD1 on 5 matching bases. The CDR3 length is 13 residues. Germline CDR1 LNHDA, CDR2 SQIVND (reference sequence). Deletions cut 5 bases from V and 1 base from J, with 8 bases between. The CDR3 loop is CASSLRGNTEAFF. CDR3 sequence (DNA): TGTGCCAGTAGTCTAAGGGGGAACACTGAAGCTTTCTTT.

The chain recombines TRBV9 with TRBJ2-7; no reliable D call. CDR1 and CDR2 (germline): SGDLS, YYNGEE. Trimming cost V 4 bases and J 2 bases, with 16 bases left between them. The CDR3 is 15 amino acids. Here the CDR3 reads CASSTRPNAAYEQYF. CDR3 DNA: TGTGCCAGCAGCACGAGGCCTAATGCGGCCTACGAGCAGTACTTC.

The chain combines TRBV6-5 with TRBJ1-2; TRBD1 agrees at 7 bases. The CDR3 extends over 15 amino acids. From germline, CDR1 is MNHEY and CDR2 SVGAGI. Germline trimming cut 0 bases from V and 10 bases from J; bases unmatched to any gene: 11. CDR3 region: CASSYSWDSASSYTF. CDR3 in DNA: TGTGCCAGCAGTTACTCTTGGGACAGCGCAAGTTCCTACACCTTC.

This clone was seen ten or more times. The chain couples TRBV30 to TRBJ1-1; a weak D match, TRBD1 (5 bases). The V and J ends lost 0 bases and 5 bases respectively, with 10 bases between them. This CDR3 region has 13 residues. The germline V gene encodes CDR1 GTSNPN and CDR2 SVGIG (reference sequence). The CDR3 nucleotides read TGTGCCTGGAGTGTTCAGGGTAATACTGAAGCTTTCTTT. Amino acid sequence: CAWSVQGNTEAFF.

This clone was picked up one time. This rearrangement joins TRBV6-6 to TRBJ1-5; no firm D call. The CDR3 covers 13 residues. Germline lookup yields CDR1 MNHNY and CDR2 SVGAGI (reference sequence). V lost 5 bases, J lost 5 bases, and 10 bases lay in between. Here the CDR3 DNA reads TGTGCCAGCAGTGCCCGGGATTATCAGCCCCAGCATTTT. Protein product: CASSARDYQPQHF.

In DNA, the CDR3 is TGTGCCAGCAGCTCGGGTCATCTAGCGTACCCGAACACCGGGGAGCTGTTTTTT. Amino acids: CASSSGHLAYPNTGELFF. This chain links TRBV11-3 with TRBJ2-2; maybe TRBD2 (6 bases). Germline V gene lookup returns CDR1 SGHNT and CDR2 YENEEA. The V end was cut by 4 bases, the J end by 0 bases, with 18 bases between. The CDR3 has 18 residues.

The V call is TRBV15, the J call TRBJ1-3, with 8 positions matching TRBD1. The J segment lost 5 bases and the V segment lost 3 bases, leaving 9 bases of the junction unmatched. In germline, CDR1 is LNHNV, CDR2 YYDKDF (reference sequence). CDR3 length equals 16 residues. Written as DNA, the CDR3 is TGTGCCACCAGCAGGCCGCAGACAGGGGCGAGAAACACCATATATTTT. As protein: CATSRPQTGARNTIYF. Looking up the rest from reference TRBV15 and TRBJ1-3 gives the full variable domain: DAMVIQNPRYQVTQFGKPVTLSCSQTLNHNVMYWYQQKSSQAPKLLFHYYDKDFNNEADTPDNFQSRRPNTSFCFLDIRSPGLGDTAMYLCATSRPQTGARNTIYFGEGSWLTVV.

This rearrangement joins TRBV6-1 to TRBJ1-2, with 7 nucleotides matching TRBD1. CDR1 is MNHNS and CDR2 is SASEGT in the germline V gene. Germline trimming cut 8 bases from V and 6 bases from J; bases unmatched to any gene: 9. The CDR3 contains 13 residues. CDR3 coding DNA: TGTGCCAGCCGTCGACAGGGATCGGATGGCTACACCTTC. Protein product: CASRRQGSDGYTF.

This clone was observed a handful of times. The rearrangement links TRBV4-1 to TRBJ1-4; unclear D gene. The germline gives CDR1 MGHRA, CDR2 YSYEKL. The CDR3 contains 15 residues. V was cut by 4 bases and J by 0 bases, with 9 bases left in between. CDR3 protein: CASSPPGATNEKLFF. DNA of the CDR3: TGCGCCAGCAGCCCCCCCGGGGCAACTAATGAAAAACTGTTTTTT.

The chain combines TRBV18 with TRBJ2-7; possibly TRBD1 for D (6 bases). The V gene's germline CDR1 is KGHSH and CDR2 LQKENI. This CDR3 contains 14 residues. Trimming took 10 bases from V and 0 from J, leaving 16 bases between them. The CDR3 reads CATKTRGHSYEQYF. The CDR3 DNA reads TGTGCCACCAAGACGAGGGGACACTCCTACGAGCAGTACTTC.

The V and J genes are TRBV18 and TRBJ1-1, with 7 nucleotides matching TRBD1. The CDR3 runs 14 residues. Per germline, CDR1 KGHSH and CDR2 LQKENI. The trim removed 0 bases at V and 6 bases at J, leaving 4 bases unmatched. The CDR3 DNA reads TGTGCCAGCTCACCACCCTCAGGGGGACCTGAAGCTTTCTTT. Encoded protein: CASSPPSGGPEAFF.